This T cell receptor (beta chain) was captured in a study of blood T cell repertoires in COVID-19. Study as a whole: Whether acute or convalescent, the COVID-19 samples came from the United States, Italy and Spain. T cells, B-cell-depleted T cells, or PBMCs provided the cDNA or gDNA that served as material.

Original data processing: Estimates of nucleated cell counts were drawn from the amplification of reference gene primers. Data came from immunoSEQ multiplex PCR; TCRdb stores just in-frame clones and leaves some out. From that table come the V and J calls and clone size; the DNA was used to work out D and trimming. The sample records about 110,000 clones, 70% to 80% being singletons. Trimming removed 1 base from V and 4 bases from J, with 10 bases in between. Germline CDR1 reads LNHNV; CDR2 reads YYDKDF (reference sequence). The CDR3 runs 14 residues. J is TRBJ1-2 and V is TRBV15; possible D gene TRBD1, 6 bases. This sequence was found in a human donor with acute or convalescent COVID-19. The donor label of this sample is uncertain. The source material was peripheral blood. Here the CDR3 reads CATSRGEGGYGYTF. The CDR3 region has the DNA TGTGCCACCAGCAGAGGGGAGGGGGGCTATGGCTACACCTTC.